The rows below give T cell receptor beta chains drawn from one sample of a study of technical replicates of blood from a few donors. Method: immunoSEQ multiplex PCR; TCRdb's copy keeps in-frame clones and lacks some. The profile shows tens of thousands of clones, about 96% of them singletons. What was sequenced was T cells isolated from PBMCs. These receptor sequences come from a human donor in good health. Both conserved end residues are part of each CDR3. A D gene is named only where the DNA matches it firmly. Size is omitted from some rows. Given values are once, few, many or a class for expanded clones.

cdr3_aa cdr3_nt d_call v_call clone_size j_call
CASSETGGYTF TGTGCCAGCAGCGAAACGGGGGGCTACACCTTC . TRBV5-6 . TRBJ1-2
CAGGDLSRGGYTF TGTGCCGGAGGGGACCTTTCGAGAGGGGGCTACACCTTC . TRBV6-5 . TRBJ1-2
CASQNAGTSTRNEQFF TGCGCCAGCCAGAACGCCGGGACTAGCACCCGGAATGAGCAGTTCTTC TRBD2 TRBV5-1 . TRBJ2-1
CSVEVPRGNEQFF TGCAGCGTTGAAGTGCCCAGGGGCAATGAGCAGTTCTTC . TRBV29-1 . TRBJ2-1
CASSEHPGVEAFF TGTGCCAGCAGTGAACATCCGGGGGTTGAAGCTTTCTTT . TRBV6-1 . TRBJ1-1
CASSFRLARDTQYF TGTGCCAGCAGTTTCCGGCTAGCGAGAGATACGCAGTATTTT . TRBV28 once TRBJ2-3
CASSLGTGPVREQYF TGTGCCAGCAGTTTGGGTACAGGGCCAGTGCGGGAGCAGTACTTC . TRBV28 . TRBJ2-7
CASSPQERGSYEQYF TGTGCCAGCTCACCTCAGGAGCGGGGCTCCTACGAGCAGTACTTC TRBD2 TRBV18 . TRBJ2-7
CASSKGYEQYF TGTGCCAGTAGTAAGGGGTACGAGCAGTACTTC . TRBV19 . TRBJ2-7
CASSEALRTDPYEQYF TGTGCCAGCAGTGAAGCGCTTCGGACAGATCCCTACGAGCAGTACTTC . TRBV2 . TRBJ2-7
CASSPSRTSGSGDTQYF TGTGCCAGTAGTCCATCACGGACTAGCGGGAGTGGGGATACGCAGTATTTT TRBD2 TRBV19 . TRBJ2-3
CSATGTGLRAFF TGCAGCGCAACCGGGACAGGGCTTCGAGCTTTCTTT TRBD1 TRBV29-1 . TRBJ1-1
CASSSSGSSYEQYF TGTGCCAGCAGTTCTAGCGGGAGCAGCTACGAGCAGTACTTC TRBD2 TRBV7-2 . TRBJ2-7
CASSLSGTGYTF TGTGCCAGCAGCTTATCCGGGACAGGCTACACCTTC . TRBV7-9 . TRBJ1-2
CASSSGGRVHEQYF TGTGCCAGCAGCTCTGGCGGGAGGGTCCACGAGCAGTACTTC TRBD2 TRBV7-9 . TRBJ2-7
CASSYYSARDSGYTF TGTGCCAGCAGTTACTACTCCGCTCGGGACTCTGGCTACACCTTC . TRBV6-5 . TRBJ1-2
CASRVSGRLIDTQYF TGTGCCAGCAGAGTTAGCGGGAGGTTGATAGATACGCAGTATTTT TRBD2 TRBV4-2 . TRBJ2-3
CASSPGRTGDLDEQYF TGCGCCAGCAGCCCGGGGCGTACAGGGGATTTGGACGAGCAGTACTTC TRBD1 TRBV5-1 . TRBJ2-7
CASSLVRSLAGNYEQYF TGTGCCAGCAGCTTAGTAAGATCCCTAGCGGGGAACTACGAGCAGTACTTC TRBD2 TRBV7-8 . TRBJ2-7
CASSHRPKFVREGPYEQYF TGTGCCAGCAGCCATCGGCCGAAATTTGTCCGGGAGGGCCCCTACGAGCAGTACTTC TRBD2 TRBV28 . TRBJ2-7
CSVAGQGFAGELFF TGCAGCGTTGCGGGACAGGGGTTTGCCGGGGAGCTGTTTTTT TRBD1 TRBV29-1 . TRBJ2-2
CASSYSLGPGGDTQYF TGTGCCAGCAGTTACAGCTTAGGGCCAGGGGGAGATACGCAGTATTTT TRBD1 TRBV6-5 once TRBJ2-3
CASSHPRTGKNTEAFF TGCGCCAGCAGTCACCCCCGGACAGGTAAGAACACTGAAGCTTTCTTT TRBD1 TRBV4-1 . TRBJ1-1
CATSREGAVNTGELFF TGTGCCACCAGCAGAGAGGGAGCGGTGAACACCGGGGAGCTGTTTTTT . TRBV15 . TRBJ2-2
CASSLGPGSSYEQYF TGTGCCAGCAGCTTAGGCCCGGGTAGCTCCTACGAGCAGTACTTC . TRBV7-8 . TRBJ2-7